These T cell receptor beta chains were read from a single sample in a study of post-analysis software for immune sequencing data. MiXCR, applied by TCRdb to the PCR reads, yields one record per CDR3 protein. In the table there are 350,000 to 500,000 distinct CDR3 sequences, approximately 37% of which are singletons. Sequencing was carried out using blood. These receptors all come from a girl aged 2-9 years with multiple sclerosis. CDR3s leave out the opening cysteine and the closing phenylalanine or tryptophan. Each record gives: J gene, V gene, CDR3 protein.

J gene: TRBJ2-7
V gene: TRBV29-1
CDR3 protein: SVEPIQGGEQY

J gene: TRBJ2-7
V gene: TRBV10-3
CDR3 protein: AISESSGANYEQY

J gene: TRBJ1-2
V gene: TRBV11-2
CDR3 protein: ASSRLTPTLYGYT

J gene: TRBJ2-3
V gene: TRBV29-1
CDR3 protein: SVAGLATDTQY

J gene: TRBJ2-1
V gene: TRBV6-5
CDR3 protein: ASSTLSGRNEQF

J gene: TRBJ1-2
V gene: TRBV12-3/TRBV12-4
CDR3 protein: ASSLAGARTSGYT

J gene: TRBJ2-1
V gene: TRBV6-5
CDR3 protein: ASSTGIGEQF

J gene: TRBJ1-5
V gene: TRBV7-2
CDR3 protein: ASSLDNVNQPQH

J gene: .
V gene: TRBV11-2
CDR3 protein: ASSFVTDEQY

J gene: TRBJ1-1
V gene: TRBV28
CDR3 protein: ASSFPGGGRENTEAF

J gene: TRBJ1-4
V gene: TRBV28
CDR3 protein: ASRQRNEKLF

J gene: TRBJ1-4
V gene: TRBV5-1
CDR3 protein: ASSTGTVVVAEKLF

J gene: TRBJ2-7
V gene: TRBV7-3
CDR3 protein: ASSIGLSGGLY

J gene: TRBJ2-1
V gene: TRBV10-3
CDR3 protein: ATWTEDNEQF

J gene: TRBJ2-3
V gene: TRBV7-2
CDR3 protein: ASSDATDTQY

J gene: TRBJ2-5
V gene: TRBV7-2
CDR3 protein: ASSREWEVETQY

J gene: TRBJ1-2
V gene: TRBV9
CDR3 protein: ASSVGGRAYGYT

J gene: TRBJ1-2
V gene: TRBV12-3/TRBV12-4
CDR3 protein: ASSSWRGYT

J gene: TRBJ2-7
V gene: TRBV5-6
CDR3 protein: ASSPPGPISYEQY

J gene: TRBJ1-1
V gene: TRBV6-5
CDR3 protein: ASTPAERTPVKAF

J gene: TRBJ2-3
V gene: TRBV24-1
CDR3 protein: ATSDPAGGGTDTQY

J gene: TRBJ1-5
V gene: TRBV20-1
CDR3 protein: SASRRVSNQPQH

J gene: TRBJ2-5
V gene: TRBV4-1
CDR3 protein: ASSLGTQQETQY

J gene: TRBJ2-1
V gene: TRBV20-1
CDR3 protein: SAPSYNEQF

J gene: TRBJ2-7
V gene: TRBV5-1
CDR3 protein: ASSLGTGAHEQY